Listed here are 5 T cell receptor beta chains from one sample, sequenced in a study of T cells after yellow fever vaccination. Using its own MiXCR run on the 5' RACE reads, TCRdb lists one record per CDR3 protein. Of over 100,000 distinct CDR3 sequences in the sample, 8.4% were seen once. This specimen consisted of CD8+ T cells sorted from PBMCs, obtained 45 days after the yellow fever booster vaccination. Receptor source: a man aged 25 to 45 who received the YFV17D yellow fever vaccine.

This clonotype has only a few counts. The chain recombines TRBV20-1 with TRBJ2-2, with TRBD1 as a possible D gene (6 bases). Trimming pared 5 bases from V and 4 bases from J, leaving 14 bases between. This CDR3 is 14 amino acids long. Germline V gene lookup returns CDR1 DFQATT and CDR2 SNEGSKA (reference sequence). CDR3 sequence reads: CSAANADSTGELFF. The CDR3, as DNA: TGCAGTGCTGCTAACGCGGACAGCACCGGGGAGCTGTTTTTT.

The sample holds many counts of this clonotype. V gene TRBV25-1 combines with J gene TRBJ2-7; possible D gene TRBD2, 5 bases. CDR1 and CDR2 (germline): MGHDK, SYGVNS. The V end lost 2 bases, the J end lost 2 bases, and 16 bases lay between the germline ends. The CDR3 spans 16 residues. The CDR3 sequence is CASSEPGYEAPYEQYF. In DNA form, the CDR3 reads TGTGCCAGCAGTGAACCGGGGTATGAGGCCCCCTACGAGCAGTACTTC.

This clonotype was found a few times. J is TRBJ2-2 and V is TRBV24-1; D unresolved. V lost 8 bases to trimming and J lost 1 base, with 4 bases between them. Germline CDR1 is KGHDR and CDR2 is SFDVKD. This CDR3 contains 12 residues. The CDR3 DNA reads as TGTGCCACCACCGGGAACACCGGGGAGCTGTTTTTT. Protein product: CATTGNTGELFF.

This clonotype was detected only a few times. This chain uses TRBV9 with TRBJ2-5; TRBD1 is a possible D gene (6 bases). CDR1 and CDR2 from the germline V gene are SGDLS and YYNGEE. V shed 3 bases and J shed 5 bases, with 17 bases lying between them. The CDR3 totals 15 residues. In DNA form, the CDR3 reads TGTGCCAGCAGCGGTACAGGGAGTCCAGGGGAGACCCAGTACTTC. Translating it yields CASSGTGSPGETQYF.

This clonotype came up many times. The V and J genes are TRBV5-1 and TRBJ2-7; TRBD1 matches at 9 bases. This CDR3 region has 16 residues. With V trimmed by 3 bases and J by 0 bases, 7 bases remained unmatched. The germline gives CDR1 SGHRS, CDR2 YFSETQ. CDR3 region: CASSSTGTGSSYEQYF. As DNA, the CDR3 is TGCGCCAGCAGCTCGACCGGGACAGGGAGCTCCTACGAGCAGTACTTC.